The clone carrying this T cell receptor beta chain was counted a single time. Its target is not known. Autoimmune disease history or systemic immunosuppression was exclusionary. Libraries were prepared by immunoSEQ multiplex PCR; TCRdb keeps only in-frame clonotypes and omits some of them. The repertoire includes some 130,000 clones, 85% to 90% of them detected once, and about 0.55% sits in the top ten. CDR3 length: 12 residues. V was clipped by 2 bases and J by 5 bases, with 6 bases between them. Germline V CDR1 and CDR2: SEHNR, FQNEAQ (reference sequence). This sample is part of a study of OX40 agonist ivuxolimab in advanced cancers. General study findings and limits: Among the nonresponders, some also had low normalized T-cell clonal expansion. CD4+ and CD8+ blood T cells expanded clonally by week 6 at 0.1 to 3.0 mg/kg.

Sequences were derived from CD4+ or CD8+ T cells sorted from blood, sampled in a trial of the OX40 agonist ivuxolimab. J is TRBJ2-5 and V is TRBV7-9; no clear D. This TCR came from an adult with an advanced solid tumor such as melanoma, head and neck, liver or kidney cancer. The CDR3 bases are TGTGCCAGCAGCTTATATGGGGAGACCCAGTACTTC. Amino acids: CASSLYGETQYF.